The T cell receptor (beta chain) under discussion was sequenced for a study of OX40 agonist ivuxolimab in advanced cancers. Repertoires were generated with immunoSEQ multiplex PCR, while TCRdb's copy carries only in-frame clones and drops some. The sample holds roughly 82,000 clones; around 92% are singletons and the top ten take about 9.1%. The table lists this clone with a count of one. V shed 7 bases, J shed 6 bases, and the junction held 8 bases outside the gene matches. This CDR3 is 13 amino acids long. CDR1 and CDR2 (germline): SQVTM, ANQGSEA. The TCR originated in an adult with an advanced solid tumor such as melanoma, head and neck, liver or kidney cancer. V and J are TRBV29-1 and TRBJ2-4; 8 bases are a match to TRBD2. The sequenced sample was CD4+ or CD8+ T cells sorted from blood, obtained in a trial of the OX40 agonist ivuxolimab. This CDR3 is CSATWTSRNIQYF. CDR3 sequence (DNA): TGCAGCGCCACATGGACTAGCAGAAACATTCAGTACTTC.